This is a list of T cell receptor beta chains from one sample in a study of cytomegalovirus exposure and HLA in healthy donors. The table came from immunoSEQ multiplex PCR; TCRdb's copy has only in-frame clones and leaves some out. The table lists about 140,000 clones, around 83% of them singletons. Material for sequencing was PBMCs. The receptors were sampled from a male donor in good health and CMV-seropositive. Each CDR3 is given with its conserved first and last residue. The order of the fields is D gene, V gene, clone size, J gene, CDR3 protein, CDR3 DNA. The D gene is left open where the match is weak. For some rows the clone size is stated as once, few or many, or as a class when expanded; others skip it.

d_gene: -
v_gene: TRBV6-5
abundance: -
j_gene: TRBJ2-7
CDR3aa: CASSYSIPPGAYEQYF
CDR3nt: TGTGCCAGCAGTTACTCGATCCCCCCGGGGGCCTACGAGCAGTACTTC

d_gene: -
v_gene: TRBV9
abundance: -
j_gene: TRBJ2-3
CDR3aa: CASSAGLFSNPDTQYF
CDR3nt: TGTGCCAGCAGCGCCGGACTCTTTAGCAATCCAGATACGCAGTATTTT

d_gene: -
v_gene: TRBV9
abundance: -
j_gene: TRBJ2-1
CDR3aa: CASSSSGRNNEQFF
CDR3nt: TGTGCCAGCAGCTCGAGCGGGCGAAACAATGAGCAGTTCTTC

d_gene: -
v_gene: TRBV11-2
abundance: -
j_gene: TRBJ2-1
CDR3aa: CASSLFSVRDSNNEQFF
CDR3nt: TGTGCCAGCAGCTTATTTTCGGTGCGGGACAGCAACAATGAGCAGTTCTTC

d_gene: TRBD1
v_gene: TRBV25-1
abundance: -
j_gene: TRBJ1-3
CDR3aa: CASSEATGQGAGNTIYF
CDR3nt: TGTGCCAGCAGTGAGGCGACTGGACAGGGGGCTGGAAACACCATATATTTT

d_gene: TRBD2
v_gene: TRBV10-3
abundance: -
j_gene: TRBJ2-7
CDR3aa: CAIKTSSRNEQYF
CDR3nt: TGTGCCATCAAGACTAGCTCACGCAACGAGCAGTACTTC

d_gene: -
v_gene: TRBV29-1
abundance: few
j_gene: TRBJ1-1
CDR3aa: CSVLSGVGYTEAFF
CDR3nt: TGCAGCGTATTATCAGGGGTTGGTTACACTGAAGCTTTCTTT

d_gene: -
v_gene: TRBV6-9
abundance: -
j_gene: TRBJ1-1
CDR3aa: CASDEGGGAPTEAFF
CDR3nt: TGTGCCAGCGATGAGGGGGGGGGCGCCCCCACTGAAGCTTTCTTT

d_gene: TRBD2
v_gene: TRBV6-1
abundance: -
j_gene: TRBJ2-7
CDR3aa: CASTTTSGPYEQYF
CDR3nt: TGTGCCAGCACTACAACTAGCGGGCCATACGAGCAGTACTTC

d_gene: -
v_gene: TRBV5-1
abundance: -
j_gene: TRBJ2-2
CDR3aa: CAIGETNTGELFF
CDR3nt: TGCGCCATCGGGGAGACGAACACCGGGGAGCTGTTTTTT

d_gene: TRBD2
v_gene: TRBV4-3
abundance: few
j_gene: TRBJ2-1
CDR3aa: CASSQDRPLAGAVYEQFF
CDR3nt: TGCGCCAGCAGCCAAGATCGCCCTCTAGCGGGAGCGGTCTATGAGCAGTTCTTC

d_gene: TRBD1
v_gene: TRBV29-1
abundance: few
j_gene: TRBJ2-1
CDR3aa: CSVEDRHRGHSDEQFF
CDR3nt: TGCAGCGTTGAAGATCGGCACAGGGGGCATTCGGATGAGCAGTTCTTC

d_gene: -
v_gene: TRBV6-6
abundance: -
j_gene: TRBJ1-5
CDR3aa: CASGGLNQPQHF
CDR3nt: TGTGCCAGCGGGGGGTTGAATCAGCCCCAGCATTTT

d_gene: TRBD2
v_gene: TRBV4-3
abundance: -
j_gene: TRBJ2-1
CDR3aa: CASSQDLGAGVRYNEQFF
CDR3nt: TGCGCCAGCAGCCAAGATCTGGGTGCGGGGGTACGCTACAATGAGCAGTTCTTC

d_gene: TRBD2
v_gene: TRBV28
abundance: -
j_gene: TRBJ2-7
CDR3aa: CASSFNREDFRYEQYF
CDR3nt: TGTGCCAGCAGTTTTAATCGGGAGGACTTTAGATACGAGCAGTACTTC

d_gene: TRBD1
v_gene: TRBV15
abundance: -
j_gene: TRBJ2-5
CDR3aa: CATSRDRTGGARETQYF
CDR3nt: TGTGCCACCAGCAGAGATCGGACAGGGGGCGCGAGGGAGACCCAGTACTTC

d_gene: TRBD2
v_gene: TRBV11-3
abundance: -
j_gene: TRBJ2-3
CDR3aa: CASSLRGWDTQYF
CDR3nt: TGTGCCAGCAGCTTGCGGGGGTGGGATACGCAGTATTTT